A single sample is the source of the 20 T cell receptor beta chains below, sequenced in a study of blood T cell repertoires in COVID-19 (dated by TCRdb to 2019 to 2021). The library relied on the immunoSEQ multiplex PCR assay. Sourced from immuneACCESS, this table was stored by TCRdb with only in-frame sequences that have V and J called. A share of the clones is absent; for the studies checked, an unresolved V gene accounts for under half, and the remainder has no known explanation. The table for this sample lists about 83,000 clones; around nine tenths of them were counted only once. The ten largest clonotypes hold roughly 15% of the sample. Sequencing was performed on peripheral blood. The receptors derive from a woman older than 75 with active or convalescent COVID-19.

The chain joins TRBV5-1 to TRBJ1-6; D is unclear. Germline V lookup: CDR1 SGHRS, CDR2 YFSETQ. Trimming pared 0 bases from V and 9 bases from J, leaving 13 bases between. This CDR3 has 15 amino acids. CDR3 residues: CASSLVGISGSPLHF. The CDR3 DNA sequence: TGCGCCAGCAGCTTGGTGGGGATTAGCGGTTCACCCCTCCACTTT.

The V call is TRBV30, the J call TRBJ2-7; D is possibly TRBD1 (5 bases). The V end lost 0 bases, the J end lost 4 bases, and 10 bases lay between the germline ends. Germline CDR1 reads GTSNPN; CDR2 reads SVGIG (reference sequence). This CDR3 is built from 13 residues. This CDR3 is CAWSVLKGYEQYF. The DNA of the CDR3 is TGTGCCTGGAGTGTACTCAAGGGGTACGAGCAGTACTTC.

The V gene is TRBV4-1, the J gene TRBJ2-7; D is ambiguous. The CDR3 spans 13 residues. Germline V gene sequence: CDR1 MGHRA, CDR2 YSYEKL. Between the trimmed V and J ends, which lost 0 bases and 4 bases, there was a span of 7 bases. The CDR3 coding sequence is TGCGCCAGCAGCCAAGATGTCAGATACGAGCAGTACTTC. It codes for CASSQDVRYEQYF.

The V gene is TRBV18, the J gene TRBJ1-5, with D tentatively TRBD1 (6 bases). CDR3 length equals 15 residues. Germline loops: CDR1 KGHSH, CDR2 LQKENI. The V gene lost 3 bases and the J gene lost 7 bases, with 16 bases spanning the gap. In DNA form, the CDR3 reads TGTGCCAGCTCACCTAGGACAGCGACGGGGCAGCCCCAGCATTTT. Encoded protein: CASSPRTATGQPQHF.

The chain links TRBV9 to TRBJ2-1, with 8 bases aligning to TRBD2. CDR1 is SGDLS and CDR2 is YYNGEE in the germline V gene. The CDR3 has 17 amino acids. The junction had 16 bases not matched to a gene; V was cut back by 4 bases and J by 7 bases. The CDR3, as DNA: TGTGCCAGCAGCCCCAGAAGCGGGGGACCGGGGGGGAATGAGCAGTTCTTC. As protein: CASSPRSGGPGGNEQFF. Drawing the rest from reference TRBV9 and TRBJ2-1, the complete variable domain is DSGVTQTPKHLITATGQRVTLRCSPRSGDLSVYWYQQSLDQGLQFLIQYYNGEERAKGNILERFSAQQFPDLHSELNLSSLELGDSALYFCASSPRSGGPGGNEQFFGPGTRLTVL.

This chain links TRBV9 with TRBJ2-1; 11 nucleotides agree with TRBD2. Germline V gene data show CDR1 as SGDLS and CDR2 as YYNGEE. This CDR3 is 16 amino acids long. V gave up 3 bases and J gave up 4 bases; unmatched junction bases: 6. The CDR3 loop reads CASSATASGGYNEQFF. CDR3 sequence (DNA): TGTGCCAGCAGCGCAACGGCTAGCGGGGGGTACAATGAGCAGTTCTTC.

This clone came up once. This rearrangement joins TRBV28 to TRBJ2-7; TRBD1 matches at 12 bases. Germline loops: CDR1 MDHEN, CDR2 SYDVKM. Losses at the gene ends were 3 bases for V and 7 bases for J; bases not matched to a gene: 13. The CDR3 runs to 17 residues. CDR3 region: CASSLSTAGTGGMEQYF. CDR3 DNA: TGTGCCAGCAGTTTGTCGACTGCCGGGACAGGGGGCATGGAGCAGTACTTC.

A single count supports this clone. This sequence joins TRBV6-4 and TRBJ1-2, with a tentative D call TRBD1 (6 bases). The V gene's germline CDR1 is MRHNA and CDR2 SNTAGT. This CDR3 comprises 13 residues. V dropped 4 bases and J dropped 5 bases, with 11 bases sitting between them. The CDR3 is CASSASTGYGYTF. DNA for the CDR3: TGTGCCAGCAGTGCCTCCACAGGGTATGGCTACACCTTC.

This clone was seen more than once but under ten times. The rearrangement joins TRBV28 to TRBJ1-6; D possibly corresponds to TRBD1 (6 bases). The CDR3 covers 15 residues. Germline V CDR1 and CDR2: MDHEN, SYDVKM. Trimming took 8 bases from V and 5 from J, leaving 16 bases between them. The DNA for the CDR3 is TGTGCCAGCGTATGGGGGGGCCCTGATAATTCACCCCTCCACTTT. Its translation is CASVWGGPDNSPLHF.

The V call is TRBV6-5, the J call TRBJ1-4; TRBD1 matches 7 bases. The CDR3 is 13 residues long. With 6 bases clipped from V and 3 bases from J, the junction kept 1 base outside the gene matches. CDR1 and CDR2 (germline): MNHEY, SVGAGI. CDR3: CASRGTANEKLFF. The CDR3 DNA sequence: TGTGCCAGCAGAGGGACAGCTAATGAAAAACTGTTTTTT.

The genes are TRBV30 and TRBJ1-2; D ambiguous. Germline values: CDR1 GTSNPN, CDR2 SVGIG (reference sequence). This CDR3 has 14 amino acids. Trimming shortened V by 0 bases and J by 4 bases, and 12 bases separated the two germline ends. The CDR3 region is CAWSVLLRIYGYTF. CDR3 DNA sequence: TGTGCCTGGAGTGTACTATTACGGATCTATGGCTACACCTTC.

V and J are TRBV9 and TRBJ2-6; 13 bases align to TRBD2. Trimming took 4 bases from V and 0 from J; bases not matched to a gene: 1. Germline V gives CDR1 SGDLS, CDR2 YYNGEE. The CDR3 runs 17 residues. The CDR3 spells CASSTSGGDSGANVLTF. The CDR3 nucleotides are TGTGCCAGCAGCACTAGCGGGGGGGACTCTGGGGCCAACGTCCTGACTTTC.

The chain combines TRBV6-2 or TRBV6-3 with TRBJ2-3; 8 nucleotides align to TRBD2. With 5 bases clipped from V and 3 bases from J, the junction kept 4 bases outside the gene matches. Germline V gives CDR1 MNHEY, CDR2 SVGEGT. This CDR3 is 14 amino acids long. The CDR3 coding sequence is TGTGCCAGCAGTCGGGGGGGCATTACAGATACGCAGTATTTT. This translates into CASSRGGITDTQYF.

There are a few counts of this clone. This CDR3 is CASSLGGGGYNEQFF. In nucleotides, the CDR3 is TGTGCCAGCAGCTTAGGCGGGGGAGGATACAATGAGCAGTTCTTC. V is TRBV7-2 and J is TRBJ2-1; 7 nucleotides agree with TRBD2. The CDR3 extends over 15 amino acids. CDR1 is SGHTA and CDR2 is FQGNSA in the germline V gene. After removal of 1 base from V and 4 bases from J, the junction contained 4 bases not matched to a gene.

The chain employs TRBV19 and TRBJ1-3; D call uncertain. Germline V gene sequence: CDR1 LNHDA, CDR2 SQIVND (reference sequence). Trimming left V 4 bases short and J 2 bases short, with 18 bases between. This CDR3 region has 17 residues. The CDR3 here is CASSNPREGPTGNTIYF. CDR3 in DNA: TGTGCCAGTAGTAACCCCCGAGAGGGCCCCACTGGAAACACCATATATTTT.

The chain's CDR3 is CASRERQGAQPQHF. The CDR3 DNA sequence: TGTGCCAGCAGGGAGAGACAGGGCGCCCAGCCCCAGCATTTT. The chain carries TRBV6-5 and TRBJ1-5; 7 bases map to TRBD1. V lost 6 bases to trimming and J lost 7 bases; unmatched junction nucleotides: 9. The germline V gene encodes CDR1 MNHEY and CDR2 SVGAGI. This CDR3 has 14 residues.

The chain carries TRBV19 and TRBJ2-1, with D maybe TRBD1 (6 bases). Trimming stripped 8 bases from V and 4 bases from J, with 15 bases between. CDR1 is LNHDA and CDR2 is SQIVND in the germline V gene (reference sequence). CDR3 length equals 14 residues. In DNA, the CDR3 is TGTGCCAGTGGGTCGGGACAACTGTACAATGAGCAGTTCTTC. It specifies CASGSGQLYNEQFF.

This chain links TRBV19 with TRBJ1-1, with TRBD1 as a possible D gene (5 bases). CDR1 is LNHDA and CDR2 is SQIVND in the germline V gene (reference sequence). This CDR3 is built from 15 residues. With 7 bases removed from V and 0 bases from J, the gap between germline ends came to 15 bases. The CDR3 loop is CASMKGLLMNTEAFF. The CDR3 nucleotides are TGTGCCAGTATGAAGGGACTCCTAATGAACACTGAAGCTTTCTTT. Full variable domain (rest looked up from reference TRBV19 and TRBJ1-1): DGGITQSPKYLFRKEGQNVTLSCEQNLNHDAMYWYRQDPGQGLRLIYYSQIVNDFQKGDIAEGYSVSREKKESFPLTVTSAQKNPTAFYLCASMKGLLMNTEAFFGQGTRLTVV.

The chain joins TRBV19 to TRBJ1-3; 7 nucleotides line up with TRBD1. The V and J ends lost 7 bases and 0 bases, in that order; junction bases with no gene match: 6. The germline CDR1 and CDR2 sequences are LNHDA and SQIVND (reference sequence). The CDR3 runs to 15 residues. The CDR3 DNA reads as TGTGCCAGTATCCAACAGGGGCGCTCTGGAAACACCATATATTTT. This encodes CASIQQGRSGNTIYF.

This chain uses TRBV12-3 or TRBV12-4 with TRBJ1-6, with D tentatively TRBD1 (5 bases). The CDR3 totals 13 residues. Trimming removed 3 bases from V and 9 bases from J, with 9 bases in between. The CDR3 is CASSFAGGSPLHF. In nucleotides, the CDR3 is TGTGCCAGCAGTTTCGCCGGGGGTTCACCCCTCCACTTT.